These T cell receptor beta chains were read from a single sample in a study of blood T cells in healthy people across ages. TCRdb re-derived calls from the 5' RACE reads in MiXCR, one entry per CDR3 protein. The sample consists of under 2 million distinct CDR3 sequences, around 36% of them appearing once. The specimen sequenced was blood. The receptors derive from a woman in her twenties or thirties in good health. The CDR3 runs from the conserved cysteine through the conserved F or W. A D gene is named only where the DNA matches it firmly. Rows may omit the clone size; those that give it use once, few, many or a size class.

cdr3_aa cdr3_nt clone_size j_call v_call d_call
CASSPSGTGGRNTEAFF TGTGCCAGCAGTCCCTCCGGGACAGGGGGGAGGAACACTGAAGCTTTCTTT - TRBJ1-1 TRBV7-2 TRBD1
CASSLRDRYEQYF TGCGCCAGCAGCCTCCGGGACAGGTACGAGCAGTACTTC many TRBJ2-7 TRBV5-1 TRBD1
CASAAGGTEAFF TGCGCCAGCGCCGCGGGGGGCACTGAAGCTTTCTTT - TRBJ1-1 TRBV4-1 -
CASSYSDKTSYNEQCF TGTGCCAGCAGTTACTCCGACAAGACTTCCTACAATGAGCAGTGCTTC - TRBJ2-1 TRBV6-2/TRBV6-3 -
CASSPGLGDYEQYF TGTGCCAGCAGCCCCGGACTAGGGGACTACGAGCAGTACTTC many TRBJ2-7 TRBV7-9 TRBD2
CASWDRSTDTQYF TGTGCCAGCTGGGACCGGAGCACAGATACGCAGTATTTT few TRBJ2-3 TRBV12-3/TRBV12-4 -
CASSRSGTGGLGADTQYF TGCGCCAGCAGCCGATCCGGGACAGGGGGTTTAGGGGCAGATACGCAGTATTTT - TRBJ2-3 TRBV4-1 TRBD1
CASSLIGRGSGANVLTF TGCGCCAGCAGCTTAATCGGGCGGGGCTCTGGGGCCAACGTCCTGACTTTC few TRBJ2-6 TRBV5-1 -
CASSDSGTGVISPYEQYF TGTGCCAGCAGCGATTCCGGGACAGGGGTCATTTCCCCTTACGAGCAGTACTTC few TRBJ2-7 TRBV7-9 TRBD1
CSARDLRLALETQYF TGCAGTGCTAGAGATCTACGGCTAGCTTTGGAGACCCAGTACTTC - TRBJ2-5 TRBV20-1 -
CASRLDGGGGTDTQYF TGCGCCAGCAGATTGGACGGGGGAGGGGGCACAGATACGCAGTATTTT - TRBJ2-3 TRBV5-1 TRBD2
CASSGGVASGRALYNEQFF TGTGCCAGCAGTGGGGGGGTGGCTAGCGGGAGGGCCCTTTACAATGAGCAGTTCTTC - TRBJ2-1 TRBV7-2 TRBD2
CSARPTRQGRGSNQPQHF TGCAGTGCTAGACCTACCCGACAGGGAAGGGGCAGCAATCAGCCCCAGCATTTT - TRBJ1-5 TRBV20-1 TRBD1
CSARDRDRPHGGYTF TGCAGTGCTAGAGACCGGGACAGGCCCCACGGGGGCTACACCTTC - TRBJ1-2 TRBV20-1 TRBD1
CSVEMGETKNIQYF TGCAGCGTTGAAATGGGGGAAACCAAAAACATTCAGTACTTC many TRBJ2-4 TRBV29-1 -
CASSLTGVAYNEQFF TGTGCCAGCAGTTTGACAGGGGTCGCCTACAATGAGCAGTTCTTC - TRBJ2-1 TRBV27 TRBD1
CSARDRDRNYNEQFF TGCAGTGCTAGAGACCGGGACAGGAACTACAATGAGCAGTTCTTC - TRBJ2-1 TRBV20-1 TRBD1
CASRGRTGEEAQYF TGTGCCAGCAGGGGACGTACAGGGGAAGAGGCCCAGTACTTC - TRBJ2-5 TRBV27 TRBD1
CAGSSNSGRWDEQYF TGCGCCGGCAGCTCCAATAGCGGGAGGTGGGACGAGCAGTACTTC - TRBJ2-7 TRBV5-1 TRBD2
CASSSLQGTPYEQYF TGTGCCAGCAGCTCGCTCCAGGGGACGCCCTACGAGCAGTACTTC few TRBJ2-7 TRBV7-9 -
CASSPRAAGGLSYNEQFF TGCGCCAGCAGCCCCCGGGCGGCAGGGGGGTTGTCCTACAATGAGCAGTTCTTC - TRBJ2-1 TRBV4-1 -
CSAHDIRDEKLFF TGCAGTGCTCACGACATTCGCGATGAAAAACTGTTTTTT few TRBJ1-4 TRBV20-1 -
CAGTPGTGDYNEQFF TGTGCCGGCACACCCGGGACAGGGGACTACAATGAGCAGTTCTTC - TRBJ2-1 TRBV30 TRBD1
CSATTSGSGEQYF TGCAGTGCTACAACTAGCGGGAGTGGCGAGCAGTACTTC few TRBJ2-7 TRBV20-1 TRBD2
CASSLGAKASEQYF TGCGCCAGCAGCTTGGGCGCGAAGGCCTCCGAGCAGTACTTC - TRBJ2-7 TRBV5-1 -
CASRPIYGYTF TGTGCCAGCAGGCCAATATATGGCTACACCTTC - TRBJ1-2 TRBV2 -
CSARPRGGDTEAFF TGCAGTGCTAGACCGCGGGGAGGGGACACTGAAGCTTTCTTT - TRBJ1-1 TRBV20-1 -
CSATGAGEGGYTF TGCAGTGCTACCGGGGCAGGGGAGGGGGGCTACACCTTC few TRBJ1-2 TRBV20-1 -
CASSPGLGEPLSYEQYF TGTGCCAGCAGCCCGGGACTCGGGGAACCCCTCTCCTACGAGCAGTACTTC - TRBJ2-7 TRBV7-7 -
CATQVWPESGNTIYF TGTGCCACCCAAGTATGGCCGGAATCTGGAAACACCATATATTTT - TRBJ1-3 TRBV24-1 -
CASSPPRGGSTDTQYF TGTGCCAGCAGCCCCCCGAGGGGGGGGAGCACAGATACGCAGTATTTT - TRBJ2-3 TRBV13 -
CSARDSPNSYEQYF TGCAGTGCGAGGGACAGCCCAAACTCCTACGAGCAGTACTTC - TRBJ2-7 TRBV20-1 TRBD1
CSAPDPTDTQYF TGCAGTGCCCCCGACCCCACAGATACGCAGTATTTT - TRBJ2-3 TRBV20-1 -
CSVADTGTYEQYF TGCAGCGTTGCTGATACAGGAACCTACGAGCAGTACTTC many TRBJ2-7 TRBV29-1 -
CASSASGRDYGYTF TGTGCCAGCAGCGCCTCAGGGAGAGACTATGGCTACACCTTC once TRBJ1-2 TRBV5-4 -
CASSKLSSYNSPLHF TGTGCCAGCAGCAAGCTGAGCTCCTATAATTCACCCCTCCACTTT - TRBJ1-6 TRBV14 -
CAWRRGRNNSPLHF TGTGCCTGGAGACGGGGCCGCAATAATTCACCCCTCCACTTT - TRBJ1-6 TRBV30 -
CSAGRGGASSEQFF TGCAGTGCTGGGAGAGGGGGCGCATCTAGTGAGCAGTTCTTC - TRBJ2-1 TRBV20-1 TRBD1
CASSYSGGAEEQFF TGTGCCAGCAGTTATAGCGGGGGGGCTGAGGAGCAGTTCTTC - TRBJ2-1 TRBV6-6 TRBD2
CSAAGGANTEAFF TGCAGTGCCGCGGGGGGCGCGAACACTGAAGCTTTCTTT once TRBJ1-1 TRBV20-1 -
CSGSGTGAGEQFF TGCAGCGGATCCGGGACAGGGGCGGGTGAGCAGTTCTTC many TRBJ2-1 TRBV29-1 TRBD1
CSASGGLAGNEQFF TGCAGTGCTAGCGGTGGACTAGCGGGAAATGAGCAGTTCTTC few TRBJ2-1 TRBV20-1 TRBD2